This entry concerns a single T cell receptor (beta chain). Its matching antigen is unknown. The sample belongs to a study of T cell responses to AZD1222 COVID-19 vaccine. Findings and caveats of the study: Only five or six AZD1222 recipients were seropositive at baseline.

Method: immunoSEQ multiplex PCR; TCRdb's copy keeps in-frame clones and lacks some. The repertoire has under 140,000 clones, 94% of them found once; the top ten carry 2.9%. This receptor was obtained from an adult who received the AZD1222 COVID-19 vaccine. Sequencing used peripheral blood, obtained 28 days after the second AZD1222 dose.

As DNA, the CDR3 is TGTGCCAGCAGCCCGCCCGGGACAGGGGGTGAAAAACTGTTTTTT. Translating it yields CASSPPGTGGEKLFF. V gene TRBV7-9 combines with J gene TRBJ1-4, with 11 bases that match TRBD1. This CDR3 is 15 amino acids long. The germline gives CDR1 SEHNR, CDR2 FQNEAQ (reference sequence). Germline trimming cut 5 bases from V and 7 bases from J; bases unmatched to any gene: 6.